The 6 T cell receptor beta chains reported below all come from one sample, sequenced in a study of patients and donors after allogeneic stem cell transplantation. TCRdb re-called the RT-PCR reads through MiXCR, storing one row per CDR3 protein. Of 100,000 to 130,000 distinct CDR3 sequences in the sample, 35% were seen once. The sample consisted of blood, either unsorted or a sorted T cell fraction (not recorded which). The receptors originated from a human donor who was either an allogeneic HSCT recipient or a stem cell or donor lymphocyte infusion donor (not recorded which). It is not recorded whose cells these are; they may come from a transplant donor.

V gene TRBV29-1 combines with J gene TRBJ2-2; D is possibly TRBD1 (6 bases). Germline V gives CDR1 SQVTM, CDR2 ANQGSEA. V was clipped by 3 bases and J by 3 bases, with 8 bases between them. The CDR3 covers 13 residues. The CDR3 protein is CSVDDRHTGELFF. The CDR3 DNA sequence: TGCAGCGTTGATGACAGGCACACCGGGGAGCTGTTTTTT.

The chain couples TRBV4-2 to TRBJ1-1, with 7 positions matching TRBD1. J gave up 6 bases and V 4 bases, and 8 bases lay outside the gene matches. CDR1 is LGHNA and CDR2 is YNFKEQ in the germline V gene. The CDR3 extends over 14 amino acids. The CDR3 DNA sequence: TGTGCCAGCAGCCGAGACAGGGAGGGAGCTGAAGCTTTCTTT. As protein: CASSRDREGAEAFF.

The gene calls are TRBV5-1 and TRBJ2-5; 11 bases agree with TRBD1. V shed 5 bases, J shed 3 bases, and the junction held 15 bases outside the gene matches. CDR1 SGHRS and CDR2 YFSETQ come from the germline V gene. This CDR3 has 18 residues. This chain's CDR3 is CASRTLLGQGAREETQYF. The DNA of the CDR3 is TGCGCCAGCAGGACCCTGTTAGGACAGGGGGCGCGAGAAGAGACCCAGTACTTC.

The CDR3 protein is CASSLGTSGDEQFF. In nucleotides, the CDR3 is TGCGCCAGCAGCTTGGGAACTAGCGGGGATGAGCAGTTCTTC. The rearrangement uses TRBV5-1 and TRBJ2-1, with 10 positions matching TRBD2. V shed 0 bases and J 8 bases; nucleotides not matched to a gene: 2. The CDR3 has 14 residues. Germline CDR1 SGHRS, CDR2 YFSETQ. Complete variable domain (other parts from reference TRBV5-1 and TRBJ2-1): KAGVTQTPRYLIKTRGQQVTLSCSPISGHRSVSWYQQTPGQGLQFLFEYFSETQRNKGNFPGRFSGRQFSNSRSEMNVSTLELGDSALYLCASSLGTSGDEQFFGPGTRLTVL.

This rearrangement joins TRBV6-5 to TRBJ1-1, with TRBD1 as a possible D gene (5 bases). CDR3 length equals 13 residues. Germline V gene data show CDR1 as MNHEY and CDR2 as SVGAGI. Trimming removed 6 bases at V and 1 base at J, with 9 bases between. This CDR3 is CASRARGNTEAFF. The CDR3 DNA follows: TGTGCCAGCAGAGCAAGGGGGAACACTGAAGCTTTCTTT.

This clonotype was observed a few times. This chain uses TRBV29-1 with TRBJ2-7; 11 bases map to TRBD1. J gave up 5 bases and V 7 bases, and 4 bases lay outside the gene matches. The V gene's germline CDR1 is SQVTM and CDR2 ANQGSEA. This CDR3 has 12 residues. The CDR3 DNA is TGCAGCGCAGGACAGGGGGCGAACGAGCAGTACTTC. It is translated as CSAGQGANEQYF.